This TCR beta chain was captured by sequencing in a study of a mutant IDH1 vaccine in newly diagnosed glioma. Study in general: Vaccination started 4-6 weeks after radiotherapy alone, or with temozolomide cycles. There were about 60% males and around 40% females among treated patients, whose mean age was about 40 years.

Concerning this clone itself: Its specificity is unknown.

Time point noted: week 47, end of study. Vaccination comprised doses that each held 300 ug of mutant IDH1 20-mer peptide, plus topical imiquimod. The CDR3 is made up of 14 amino acids. CDR1 is SGHRS and CDR2 is YFSETQ in the germline V gene. V was pared by 3 bases and J by 5 bases, with 14 bases between. Study conclusions and caveats: Changes in top peripheral clonotypes did not appear linked to pseudoprogression.

TCRdb's copy holds only in-frame clones and misses some; the assay was immunoSEQ multiplex PCR. The data hold around 30,000 clones, with about 92% observed a single time. The sequenced sample was PBMCs, obtained from a glioma patient whose treatment included an IDH1 peptide vaccine. This receptor was taken from a man aged 35 to 55 with glioma. The chain combines TRBV5-1 with TRBJ2-5, with TRBD1 as a possible D gene (7 bases). The CDR3 sequence is CASSSSGGRETQYF. The CDR3 DNA reads TGCGCCAGCAGCTCTTCAGGGGGGCGGGAGACCCAGTACTTC.